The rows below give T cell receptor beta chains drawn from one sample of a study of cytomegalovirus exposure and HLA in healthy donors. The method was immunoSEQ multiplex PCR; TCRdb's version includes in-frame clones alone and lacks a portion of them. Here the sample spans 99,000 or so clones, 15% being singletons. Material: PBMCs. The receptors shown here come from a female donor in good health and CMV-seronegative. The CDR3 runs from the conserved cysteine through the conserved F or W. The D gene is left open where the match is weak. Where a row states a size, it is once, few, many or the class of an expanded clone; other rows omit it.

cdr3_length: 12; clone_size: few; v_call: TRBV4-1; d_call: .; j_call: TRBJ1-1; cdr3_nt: TGCGCCAGCAGCCCCGGGAACACTGAAGCTTTCTTT; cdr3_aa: CASSPGNTEAFF
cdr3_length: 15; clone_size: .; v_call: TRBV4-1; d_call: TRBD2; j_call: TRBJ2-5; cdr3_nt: TGCGCCAGCAGCTTTGGACTAGCGGACCAAGAGACCCAGTACTTC; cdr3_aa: CASSFGLADQETQYF
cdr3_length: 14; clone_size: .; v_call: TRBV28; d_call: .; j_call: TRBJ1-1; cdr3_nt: TGTGCCAGCAGTTTATTGGTAGGGGACACTGAAGCTTTCTTT; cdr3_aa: CASSLLVGDTEAFF
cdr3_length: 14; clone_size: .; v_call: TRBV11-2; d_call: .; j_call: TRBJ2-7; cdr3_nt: TGTGCCAGCAGCTTAGATACAAACTCCTACGAGCAGTACTTC; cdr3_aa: CASSLDTNSYEQYF
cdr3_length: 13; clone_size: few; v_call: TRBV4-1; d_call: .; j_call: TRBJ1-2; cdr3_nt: TGCGCCAGCAGCCAAGATCGGGACATCAGTCACACCTTC; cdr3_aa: CASSQDRDISHTF
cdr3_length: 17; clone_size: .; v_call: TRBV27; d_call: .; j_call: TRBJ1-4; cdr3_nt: TGTGCCAGCAGTCAGGACTCGCCCGGGTCGAGGATTGAAAAACTGTTTTTT; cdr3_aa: CASSQDSPGSRIEKLFF
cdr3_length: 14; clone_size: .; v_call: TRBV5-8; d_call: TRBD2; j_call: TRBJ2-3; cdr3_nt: TGTGCCAGCAGCTTGAGGGAGGGCCGAGATACGCAGTATTTT; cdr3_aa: CASSLREGRDTQYF
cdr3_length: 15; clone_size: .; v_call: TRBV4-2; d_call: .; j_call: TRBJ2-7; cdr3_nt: TGTGCCAGCAGCCAAGAGATCGGACTACCGGGCGAGCAGTACTTC; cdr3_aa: CASSQEIGLPGEQYF
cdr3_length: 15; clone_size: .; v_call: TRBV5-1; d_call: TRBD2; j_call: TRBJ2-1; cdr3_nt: TGCGCCAGCAGCTGGAGCGGGGACCAGAGAAATGAGCAGTTCTTC; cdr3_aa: CASSWSGDQRNEQFF
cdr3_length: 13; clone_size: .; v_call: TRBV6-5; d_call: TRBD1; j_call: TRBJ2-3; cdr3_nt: TGTGCCAGCAGAGCTACAGGGGCAGATACGCAGTATTTT; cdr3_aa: CASRATGADTQYF
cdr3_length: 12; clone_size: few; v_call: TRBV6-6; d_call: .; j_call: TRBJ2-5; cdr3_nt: TGTGCCAGCAGTTACGGGGCGGAGACCCAGTACTTC; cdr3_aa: CASSYGAETQYF
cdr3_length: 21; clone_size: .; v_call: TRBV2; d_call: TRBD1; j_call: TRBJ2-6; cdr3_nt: TGTGCCAGCAGTGACCCTATCACCGGGACAGTCATCTTCTCTGGGGCCAACGTCCTGACTTTC; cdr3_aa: CASSDPITGTVIFSGANVLTF
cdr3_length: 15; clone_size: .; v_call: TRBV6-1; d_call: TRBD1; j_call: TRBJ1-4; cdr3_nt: TGTGCCAGCAGTGAAACAGGACAGGGGTGGGAAAAACTGTTTTTT; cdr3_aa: CASSETGQGWEKLFF
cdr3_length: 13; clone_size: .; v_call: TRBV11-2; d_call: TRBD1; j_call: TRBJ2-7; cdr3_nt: TGTGCCAGCAGCTTAGAACGCGGGACAGGGCGCGACTTC; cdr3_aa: CASSLERGTGRDF
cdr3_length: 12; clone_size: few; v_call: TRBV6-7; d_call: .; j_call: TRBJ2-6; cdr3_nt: TGTGCCAGCAGTTACTCCCCCGTCGTCCTGACTTTC; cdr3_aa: CASSYSPVVLTF
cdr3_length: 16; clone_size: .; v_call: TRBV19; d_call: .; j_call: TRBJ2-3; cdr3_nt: TGTGCCAGTAGTATAGAGATAGGGGGGGTGGAAGATACGCAGTATTTT; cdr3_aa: CASSIEIGGVEDTQYF
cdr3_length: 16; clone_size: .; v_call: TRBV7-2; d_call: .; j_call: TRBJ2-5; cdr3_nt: TGTGCCAGCAGCTTAACATCCAGGGGATTTCAGGAGACCCAGTACTTC; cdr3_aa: CASSLTSRGFQETQYF
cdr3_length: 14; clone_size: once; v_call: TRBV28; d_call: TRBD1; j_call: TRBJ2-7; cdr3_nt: TGTGCCAGCAGTTTAGGACAGGCTTCCTACGAGCAGTACTTC; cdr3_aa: CASSLGQASYEQYF
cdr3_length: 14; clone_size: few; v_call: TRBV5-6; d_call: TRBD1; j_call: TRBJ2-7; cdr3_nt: TGTGCCAGCAGCGCCCCCGGGACAGGGTTTGAGCAGTACTTC; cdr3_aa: CASSAPGTGFEQYF
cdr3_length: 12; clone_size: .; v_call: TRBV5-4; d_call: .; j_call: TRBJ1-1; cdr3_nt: TGTGCCAGCAGCACACCGAACACTGAAGCTTTCTTT; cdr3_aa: CASSTPNTEAFF
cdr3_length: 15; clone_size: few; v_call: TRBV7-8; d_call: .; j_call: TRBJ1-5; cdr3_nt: TGTGCCAGCAGCTTAACGGGTTTAAGCAATCAGCCCCAGCATTTT; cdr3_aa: CASSLTGLSNQPQHF
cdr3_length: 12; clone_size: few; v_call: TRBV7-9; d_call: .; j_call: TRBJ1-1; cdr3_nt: TGTGCCAGCAGACCCGGGAACACTGAAGCTTTCTTT; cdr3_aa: CASRPGNTEAFF
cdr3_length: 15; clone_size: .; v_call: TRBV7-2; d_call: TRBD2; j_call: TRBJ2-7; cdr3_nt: TGTGCCAGCAGCTTCGACGGGAGGGCCGACGACGAGCAGTACTTC; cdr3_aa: CASSFDGRADDEQYF
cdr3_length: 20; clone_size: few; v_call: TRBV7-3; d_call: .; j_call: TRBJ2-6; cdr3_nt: TGTGCCCCCAGCTTAGGGGATCGGGACACGGGGTCTACTGGGGCCAACGTCCTGACTTTC; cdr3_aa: CAPSLGDRDTGSTGANVLTF
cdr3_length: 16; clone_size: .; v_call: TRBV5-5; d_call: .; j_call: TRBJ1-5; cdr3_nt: TGTGCCAGCAGCCAGAAGGGGACTAATAGCAATCAGCCCCAGCATTTT; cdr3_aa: CASSQKGTNSNQPQHF
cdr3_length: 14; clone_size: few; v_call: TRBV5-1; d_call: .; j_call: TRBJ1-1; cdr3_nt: TGCGCCAGCAGCTTGGAAACTCAGGCTTTGGTAGCTTTCTTT; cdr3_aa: CASSLETQALVAFF
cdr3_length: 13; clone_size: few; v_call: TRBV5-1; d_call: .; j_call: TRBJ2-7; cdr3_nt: TGCGCCAGCCAAAGCGGTAACTCCTACGAGCAGTACTTC; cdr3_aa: CASQSGNSYEQYF
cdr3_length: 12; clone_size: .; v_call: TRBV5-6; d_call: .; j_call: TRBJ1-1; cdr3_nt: TGTGCCAGCAGCTTGAGGGGTACTGAAGCTTTCTTT; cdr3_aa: CASSLRGTEAFF
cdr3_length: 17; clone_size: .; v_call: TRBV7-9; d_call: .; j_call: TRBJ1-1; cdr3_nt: TGTGCCAGCCGGAGCTCCCAGAGGGAACGACCCTCGGGTACGCCTTTCTTT; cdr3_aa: CASRSSQRERPSGTPFF
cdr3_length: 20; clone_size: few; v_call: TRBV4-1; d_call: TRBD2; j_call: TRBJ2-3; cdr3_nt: TGCGCCAGCAGCCAGGACCGCTCCTTAACTAGCGGGAGAACCACAGATACGCAGTATTTT; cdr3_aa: CASSQDRSLTSGRTTDTQYF
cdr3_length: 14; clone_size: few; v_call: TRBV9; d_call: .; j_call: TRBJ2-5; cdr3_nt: TGTGCCAGCAGCGTAGCTGACTCTCAAGAGACCCAGTACTTC; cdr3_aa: CASSVADSQETQYF
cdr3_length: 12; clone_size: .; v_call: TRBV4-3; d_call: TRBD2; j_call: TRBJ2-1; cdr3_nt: TGCGCCAGCAGCCACCCTAGCGGAGAGCAGTTCTTC; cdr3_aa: CASSHPSGEQFF
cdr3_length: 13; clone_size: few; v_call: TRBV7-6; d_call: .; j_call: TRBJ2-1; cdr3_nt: TGTGCCAGCACCACCTTGGCCCCCCATGAGCAGTTCTTC; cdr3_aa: CASTTLAPHEQFF
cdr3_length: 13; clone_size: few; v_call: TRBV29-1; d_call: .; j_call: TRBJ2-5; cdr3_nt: TGCAGCGTACGAGGGCGGGCCCAAGAGACCCAGTACTTC; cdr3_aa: CSVRGRAQETQYF
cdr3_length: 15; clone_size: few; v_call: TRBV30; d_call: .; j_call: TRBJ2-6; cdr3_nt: TGTGCCTGGAGGGACGGAGGTCCAGGGGCCAACGTCCTGACTTTC; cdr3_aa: CAWRDGGPGANVLTF
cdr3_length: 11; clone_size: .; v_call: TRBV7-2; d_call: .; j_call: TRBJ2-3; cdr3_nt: TGTGCCAGCAGCTTACTAGATACGCAGTATTTT; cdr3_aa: CASSLLDTQYF
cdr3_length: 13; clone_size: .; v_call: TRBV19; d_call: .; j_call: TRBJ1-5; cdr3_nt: TGTGCCAGTAGTATCGGCAGGGGTCAGCCCCAGCATTTT; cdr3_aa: CASSIGRGQPQHF
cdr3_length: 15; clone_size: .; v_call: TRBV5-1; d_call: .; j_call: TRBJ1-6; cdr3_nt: TGCGCCAGCAGCTTGGACGGGGTGGGGGGTTCACCCCTCCACTTT; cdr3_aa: CASSLDGVGGSPLHF
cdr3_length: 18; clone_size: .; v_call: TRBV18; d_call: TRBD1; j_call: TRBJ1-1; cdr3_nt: TGTGCCAGCTCACCGCGACTTTATACCGGGACAGGGGTCACTGAAGCTTTCTTT; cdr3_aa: CASSPRLYTGTGVTEAFF
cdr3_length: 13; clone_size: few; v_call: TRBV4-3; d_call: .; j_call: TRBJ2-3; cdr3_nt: TGCGCCAGCAGCCAGGGGCTCCCAGATACGCAGTATTTT; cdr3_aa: CASSQGLPDTQYF
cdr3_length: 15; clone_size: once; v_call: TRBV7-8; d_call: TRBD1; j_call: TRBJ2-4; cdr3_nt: TGTGCCAGCAGCTTATTAGATCGGACAGGGGGCATTCAGTACTTC; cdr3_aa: CASSLLDRTGGIQYF
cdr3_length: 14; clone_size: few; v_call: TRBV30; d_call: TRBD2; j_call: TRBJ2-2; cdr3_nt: TGTGCCTGGAGGGTAGCGGGGAACACCGGGGAGCTGTTTTTT; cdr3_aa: CAWRVAGNTGELFF